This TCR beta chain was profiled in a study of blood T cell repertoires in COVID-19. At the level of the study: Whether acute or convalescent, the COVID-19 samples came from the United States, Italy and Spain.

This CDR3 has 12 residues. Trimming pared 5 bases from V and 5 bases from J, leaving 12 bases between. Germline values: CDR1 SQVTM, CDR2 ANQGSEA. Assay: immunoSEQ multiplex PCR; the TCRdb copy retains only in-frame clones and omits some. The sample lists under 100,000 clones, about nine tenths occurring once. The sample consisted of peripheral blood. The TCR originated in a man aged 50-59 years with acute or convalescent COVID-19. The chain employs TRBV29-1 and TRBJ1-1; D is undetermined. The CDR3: CSVLKSGTEAFF. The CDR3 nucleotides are TGCAGCGTTCTCAAGAGCGGAACTGAAGCTTTCTTT. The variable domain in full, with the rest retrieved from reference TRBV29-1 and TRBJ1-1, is SAVISQKPSRDICQRGTSLTIQCQVDSQVTMMFWYRQQPGQSLTLIATANQGSEATYESGFVIDKFPISRPNLTFSTLTVSNMSPEDSSIYLCSVLKSGTEAFFGQGTRLTVV.